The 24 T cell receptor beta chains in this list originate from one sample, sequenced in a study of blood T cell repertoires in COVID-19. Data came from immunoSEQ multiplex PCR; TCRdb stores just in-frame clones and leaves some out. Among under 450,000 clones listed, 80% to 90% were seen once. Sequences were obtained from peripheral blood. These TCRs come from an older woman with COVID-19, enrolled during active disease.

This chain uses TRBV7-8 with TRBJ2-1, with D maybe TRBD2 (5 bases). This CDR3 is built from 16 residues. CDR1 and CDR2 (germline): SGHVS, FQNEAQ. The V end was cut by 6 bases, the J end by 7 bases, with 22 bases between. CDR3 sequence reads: CASRPRLSGNKNEQFF. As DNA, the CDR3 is TGTGCCAGCAGGCCACGCTTATCGGGGAATAAAAATGAGCAGTTCTTC.

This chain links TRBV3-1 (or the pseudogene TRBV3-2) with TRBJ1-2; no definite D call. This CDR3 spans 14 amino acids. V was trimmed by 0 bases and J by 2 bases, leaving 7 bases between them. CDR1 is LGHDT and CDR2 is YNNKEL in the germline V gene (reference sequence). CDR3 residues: CASSQDQSNYGYTF. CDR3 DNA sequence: TGTGCCAGCAGCCAAGACCAGTCAAACTATGGCTACACCTTC.

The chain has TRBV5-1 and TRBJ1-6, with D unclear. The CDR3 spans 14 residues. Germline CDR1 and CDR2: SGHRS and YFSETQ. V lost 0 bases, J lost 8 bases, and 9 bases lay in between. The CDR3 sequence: CASSLEARDSPLHF. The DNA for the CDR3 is TGCGCCAGCAGCTTGGAGGCCCGGGATTCACCCCTCCACTTT.

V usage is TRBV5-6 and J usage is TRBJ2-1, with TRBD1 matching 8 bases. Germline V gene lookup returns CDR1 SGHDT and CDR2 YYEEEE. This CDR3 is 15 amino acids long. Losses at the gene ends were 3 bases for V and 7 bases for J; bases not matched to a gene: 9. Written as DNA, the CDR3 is TGTGCCAGCAGCTCGTCAGGGGGCTCGGGGAATGAGCAGTTCTTC. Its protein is CASSSSGGSGNEQFF.

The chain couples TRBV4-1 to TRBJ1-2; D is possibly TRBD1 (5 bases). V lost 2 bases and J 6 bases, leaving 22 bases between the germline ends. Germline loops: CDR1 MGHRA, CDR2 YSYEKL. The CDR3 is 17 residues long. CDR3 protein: CASSQPAGGGRENGYTF. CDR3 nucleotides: TGCGCCAGCAGCCAACCAGCAGGCGGGGGACGGGAAAATGGCTACACCTTC.

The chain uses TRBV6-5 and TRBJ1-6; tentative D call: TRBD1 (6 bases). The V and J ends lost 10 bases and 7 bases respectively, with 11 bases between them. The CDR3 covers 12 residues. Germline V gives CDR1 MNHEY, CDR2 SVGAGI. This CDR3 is CATDTGNSPLHF. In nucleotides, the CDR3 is TGTGCCACTGATACAGGGAATTCACCCCTCCACTTT.

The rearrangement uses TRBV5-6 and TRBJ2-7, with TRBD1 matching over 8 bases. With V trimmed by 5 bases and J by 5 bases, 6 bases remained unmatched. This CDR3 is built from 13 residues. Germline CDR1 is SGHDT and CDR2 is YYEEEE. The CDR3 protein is CASRPTGVDEQYF. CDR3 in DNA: TGTGCCAGCAGACCGACAGGGGTGGACGAGCAGTACTTC.

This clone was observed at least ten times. The CDR3 bases are TGCGCCAGCAGCGCCCAGGGGAGCTCCTATAATTCACCCCTCCACTTT. Residues: CASSAQGSSYNSPLHF. The chain joins TRBV5-1 to TRBJ1-6; maybe TRBD1 (6 bases). With 4 bases removed from V and 0 bases from J, the gap between germline ends came to 11 bases. The CDR3 is made up of 16 amino acids. Germline-derived CDR1 and CDR2 are SGHRS and YFSETQ.

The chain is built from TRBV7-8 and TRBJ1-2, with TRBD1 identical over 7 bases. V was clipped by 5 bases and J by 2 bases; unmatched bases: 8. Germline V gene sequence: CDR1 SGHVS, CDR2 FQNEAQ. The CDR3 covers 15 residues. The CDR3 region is CASSLYQQGNYGYTF. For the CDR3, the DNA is TGTGCCAGCAGCCTCTACCAACAGGGGAACTATGGCTACACCTTC. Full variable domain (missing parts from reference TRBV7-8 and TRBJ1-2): GAGVSQSPRYKVAKRGQDVALRCDPISGHVSLFWYQQALGQGPEFLTYFQNEAQLDKSGLPSDRFFAERPEGSVSTLKIQRTQQEDSAVYLCASSLYQQGNYGYTFGSGTRLTVV.

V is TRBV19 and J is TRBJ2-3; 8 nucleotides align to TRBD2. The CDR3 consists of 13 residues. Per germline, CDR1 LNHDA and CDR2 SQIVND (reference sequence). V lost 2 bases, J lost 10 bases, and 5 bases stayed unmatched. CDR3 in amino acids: CASSIQGLGAQYF. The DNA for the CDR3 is TGTGCCAGTAGTATACAGGGACTAGGCGCGCAGTATTTT.

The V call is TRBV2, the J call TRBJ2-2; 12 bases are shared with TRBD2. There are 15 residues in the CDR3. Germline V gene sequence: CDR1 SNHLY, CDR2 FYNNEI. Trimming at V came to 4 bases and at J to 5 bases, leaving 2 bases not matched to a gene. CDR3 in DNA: TGTGCCAGCAGTGTACTAGCGGGGGGTACCGGGGAGCTGTTTTTT. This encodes CASSVLAGGTGELFF.

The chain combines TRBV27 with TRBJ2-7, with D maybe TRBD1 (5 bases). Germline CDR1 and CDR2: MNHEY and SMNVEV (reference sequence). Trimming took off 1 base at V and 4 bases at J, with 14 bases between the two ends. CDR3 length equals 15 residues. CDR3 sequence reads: CASSLYAWGSYEQYF. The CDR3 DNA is TGTGCCAGCAGTTTATATGCCTGGGGCAGTTACGAGCAGTACTTC.

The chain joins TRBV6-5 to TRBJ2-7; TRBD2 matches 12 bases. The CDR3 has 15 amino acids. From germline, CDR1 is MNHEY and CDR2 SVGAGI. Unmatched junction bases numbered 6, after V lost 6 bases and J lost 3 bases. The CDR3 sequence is CASSRGLAGNYEQYF. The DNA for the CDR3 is TGTGCCAGCAGCCGCGGACTAGCGGGGAACTACGAGCAGTACTTC.

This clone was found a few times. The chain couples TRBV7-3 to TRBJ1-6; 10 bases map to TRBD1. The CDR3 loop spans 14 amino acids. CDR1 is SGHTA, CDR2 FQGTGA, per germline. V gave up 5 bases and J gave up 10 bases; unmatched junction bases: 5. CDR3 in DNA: TGTGCCAGCAGCGCAGACAGGGGGCAATCACCCCTCCACTTT. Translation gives CASSADRGQSPLHF.

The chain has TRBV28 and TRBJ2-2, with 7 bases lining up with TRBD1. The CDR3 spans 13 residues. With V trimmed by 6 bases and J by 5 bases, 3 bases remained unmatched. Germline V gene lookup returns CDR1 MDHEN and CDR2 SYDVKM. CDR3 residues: CASRTGQTGELFF. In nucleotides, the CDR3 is TGTGCCAGCAGAACGGGACAGACCGGGGAGCTGTTTTTT.

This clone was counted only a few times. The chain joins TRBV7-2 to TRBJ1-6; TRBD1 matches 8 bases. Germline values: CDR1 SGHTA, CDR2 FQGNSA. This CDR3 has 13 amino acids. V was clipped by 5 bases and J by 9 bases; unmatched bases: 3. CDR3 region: CASSQDRGSPLHF. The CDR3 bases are TGTGCCAGCAGCCAAGACAGGGGTTCACCCCTCCACTTT. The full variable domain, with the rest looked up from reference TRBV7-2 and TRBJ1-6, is GAGVSQSPSNKVTEKGKDVELRCDPISGHTALYWYRQSLGQGLEFLIYFQGNSAPDKSGLPSDRFSAERTGGSVSTLTIQRTQQEDSAVYLCASSQDRGSPLHFGNGTRLTVT.

The CDR3 DNA sequence: TGTGCCAGTGGACTAGCTGACGAGCAGTACTTC. This sequence encodes CASGLADEQYF. The chain is built from TRBV7-9 and TRBJ2-7; TRBD2 agrees at 8 bases. Losses at the gene ends were 9 bases for V and 5 bases for J; bases not matched to a gene: 3. Per the germline V gene, CDR1 is SEHNR and CDR2 is FQNEAQ (reference sequence). This CDR3 has 11 residues.

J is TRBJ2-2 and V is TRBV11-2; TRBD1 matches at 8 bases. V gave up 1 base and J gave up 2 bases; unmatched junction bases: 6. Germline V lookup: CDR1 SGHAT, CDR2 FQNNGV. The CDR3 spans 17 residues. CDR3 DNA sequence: TGTGCCAGCAGCTTAGTGGGGGGACAGGCTAACACCGGGGAGCTGTTTTTT. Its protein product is CASSLVGGQANTGELFF.

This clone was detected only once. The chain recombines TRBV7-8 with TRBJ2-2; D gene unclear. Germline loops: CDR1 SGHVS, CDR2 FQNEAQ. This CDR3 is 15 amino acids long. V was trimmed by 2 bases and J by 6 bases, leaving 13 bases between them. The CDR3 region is CASSLYSILSGELFF. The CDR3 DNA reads TGTGCCAGCAGCTTATACAGTATTCTCTCCGGGGAGCTGTTTTTT.

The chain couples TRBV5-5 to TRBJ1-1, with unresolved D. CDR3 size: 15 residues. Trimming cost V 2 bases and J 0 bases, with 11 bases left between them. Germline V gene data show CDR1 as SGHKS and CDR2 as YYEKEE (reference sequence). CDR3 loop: CASSFREIMNTEAFF. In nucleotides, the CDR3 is TGTGCCAGCAGCTTTCGGGAGATTATGAACACTGAAGCTTTCTTT.

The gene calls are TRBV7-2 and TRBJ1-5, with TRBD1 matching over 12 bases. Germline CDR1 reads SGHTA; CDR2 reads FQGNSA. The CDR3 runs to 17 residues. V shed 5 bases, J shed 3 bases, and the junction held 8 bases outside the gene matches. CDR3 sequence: CASSPGTGGFFNQPQHF. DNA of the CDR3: TGTGCCAGCAGCCCCGGGACAGGGGGCTTCTTCAATCAGCCCCAGCATTTT. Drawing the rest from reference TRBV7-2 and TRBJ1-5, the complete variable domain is GAGVSQSPSNKVTEKGKDVELRCDPISGHTALYWYRQSLGQGLEFLIYFQGNSAPDKSGLPSDRFSAERTGGSVSTLTIQRTQQEDSAVYLCASSPGTGGFFNQPQHFGDGTRLSIL.

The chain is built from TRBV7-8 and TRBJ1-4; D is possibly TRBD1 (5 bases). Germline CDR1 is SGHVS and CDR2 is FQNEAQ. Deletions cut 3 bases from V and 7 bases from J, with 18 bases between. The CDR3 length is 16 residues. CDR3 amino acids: CASSFIFRVISEKLFF. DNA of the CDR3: TGTGCCAGCAGCTTTATATTCAGGGTTATTAGTGAAAAACTGTTTTTT.

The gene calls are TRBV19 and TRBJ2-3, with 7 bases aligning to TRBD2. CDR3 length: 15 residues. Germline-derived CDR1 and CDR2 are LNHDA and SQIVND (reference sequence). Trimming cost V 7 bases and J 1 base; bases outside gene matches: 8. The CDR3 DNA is TGTGCCAGTACCAAGGGAGCGGGACGCACAGATACGCAGTATTTT. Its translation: CASTKGAGRTDTQYF.

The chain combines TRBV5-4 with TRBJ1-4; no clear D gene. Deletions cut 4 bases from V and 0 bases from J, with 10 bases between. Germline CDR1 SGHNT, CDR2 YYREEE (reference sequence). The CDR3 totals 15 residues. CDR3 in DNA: TGTGCCAGCAGCCCCTCGCTAGCAACTAATGAAAAACTGTTTTTT. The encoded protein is CASSPSLATNEKLFF.